Listed here are 26 T cell receptor beta chains from one sample, sequenced in a study of neurological immune-mediated disorders. TCRdb re-analysed the 5' RACE reads in MiXCR, keeping a single row per CDR3 protein. The data show approximately 87,000 distinct CDR3 sequences, less than 15% seen once. Sequenced input: PBMCs. The receptors derive from a woman between 45 and 60 years old in good health.

V gene TRBV5-1 combines with J gene TRBJ1-1, with D uncertain. There are 16 residues in the CDR3. V was cut by 0 bases and J by 2 bases, with 14 bases left in between. CDR1 and CDR2 (germline): SGHRS, YFSETQ. The DNA of the CDR3 is TGCGCCAGCAGCTTGGAAACGGGCGGATTAAACACTGAAGCTTTCTTT. This sequence encodes CASSLETGGLNTEAFF.

This clonotype was seen at least ten times. This sequence joins TRBV5-1 and TRBJ1-1; possibly TRBD1 for D (6 bases). The V end lost 7 bases, the J end lost 1 base, and 14 bases lay between the germline ends. Germline V gene sequence: CDR1 SGHRS, CDR2 YFSETQ. CDR3 length: 14 residues. Written as DNA, the CDR3 is TGCGCCAGCCGCAGACAGGCTGAGAACACTGAAGCTTTCTTT. It encodes CASRRQAENTEAFF.

Ten or more counts support this clonotype. The chain joins TRBV28 to TRBJ2-7; D remains ambiguous. V lost 5 bases and J 12 bases, leaving 23 bases between the germline ends. CDR1 and CDR2 from the germline V gene are MDHEN and SYDVKM. CDR3 length equals 14 residues. The CDR3 nucleotides are TGTGCCAGCAGTCCCCCCACCGGACGTTTAGGTCCGTACTTC. The encoded protein is CASSPPTGRLGPYF.

This clonotype was detected ten times or more. The chain uses TRBV7-8 and TRBJ1-1; D ambiguous. V shed 1 base and J shed 3 bases, with 6 bases lying between them. This CDR3 has 13 residues. The germline gives CDR1 SGHVS, CDR2 FQNEAQ. The CDR3 nucleotides read TGTGCCAGCAGCTTAGATTTCTACACTGAAGCTTTCTTT. Translation: CASSLDFYTEAFF.

This clonotype was counted a few times. The CDR3 DNA follows: TGCGCCAGCAGCTCCTGGACAGGGGGTCAAGAGACCCAGTACTTC. As protein: CASSSWTGGQETQYF. The chain couples TRBV5-1 to TRBJ2-5, with 10 bases lining up with TRBD1. Trimming cost V 3 bases and J 2 bases; bases outside gene matches: 4. Germline V CDR1 and CDR2: SGHRS, YFSETQ. The CDR3 totals 15 residues.

This clonotype appeared many times. The genes are TRBV24-1 and TRBJ2-7, with TRBD1 identical over 7 bases. V gave up 1 base and J gave up 2 bases; unmatched junction bases: 4. Germline loops: CDR1 KGHDR, CDR2 SFDVKD. CDR3 length: 15 amino acids. The CDR3 sequence is CATSDFTTGTYEQYF. CDR3 in DNA: TGTGCCACCAGTGATTTCACGACAGGGACCTACGAGCAGTACTTC.

This clonotype came up many times. The chain is built from TRBV28 and TRBJ2-5; no firm D call. This CDR3 is 14 amino acids long. V was pared by 1 base and J by 5 bases, with 11 bases between. Germline CDR1 MDHEN, CDR2 SYDVKM. CDR3 DNA sequence: TGTGCCAGCAGTTTATTGGGCCCCCAGGAGACCCAGTACTTC. Protein: CASSLLGPQETQYF.

The sample holds many counts of this clonotype. The chain combines TRBV5-1 with TRBJ2-3; 9 bases are shared with TRBD2. This CDR3 region has 14 residues. The germline V gene encodes CDR1 SGHRS and CDR2 YFSETQ. The junction had 5 bases not matched to a gene; V was cut back by 3 bases and J by 6 bases. CDR3 coding DNA: TGCGCCAGCAGCTCGGCTAGCGGGGATGATACGCAGTATTTT. It translates to CASSSASGDDTQYF.

The table lists this clonotype with many counts. The rearrangement links TRBV5-1 to TRBJ2-1; TRBD1 matches at 8 bases. The J segment lost 8 bases and the V segment lost 6 bases, leaving 13 bases of the junction unmatched. Germline lookup yields CDR1 SGHRS and CDR2 YFSETQ. The CDR3 runs to 15 residues. CDR3 loop: CASKPGQGNFDEQFF. The CDR3 DNA sequence: TGCGCCAGCAAGCCCGGACAGGGTAATTTCGATGAGCAGTTCTTC.

The table lists this clonotype with many counts. The rearrangement joins TRBV3-1 to TRBJ2-7, with D possibly matching TRBD2 (5 bases). The CDR3 spans 14 residues. V lost 3 bases and J 3 bases, leaving 12 bases between the germline ends. Germline V gene data show CDR1 as LGHDT and CDR2 as YNNKEL (reference sequence). This CDR3 reads CASSHLGAGYEQYF. The CDR3 DNA follows: TGTGCCAGCAGCCATCTAGGCGCGGGCTACGAGCAGTACTTC.

In its sample, this clonotype was seen many times. The gene calls are TRBV2 and TRBJ2-2, with D perhaps TRBD1 (5 bases). Per the germline V gene, CDR1 is SNHLY and CDR2 is FYNNEI. CDR3 length: 16 amino acids. V was shortened by 6 bases and J by 1 base, with 15 bases between the two germline ends. The CDR3, as DNA: TGTGCCAGCAGCTGGTTGGCCCAGGGGAACACCGGGGAGCTGTTTTTT. Protein: CASSWLAQGNTGELFF.

This clonotype was detected many times. This sequence joins TRBV28 and TRBJ1-5, with D perhaps matching TRBD1 (6 bases). The ends were cut back, 6 bases at V and 6 bases at J, with 18 bases in the middle. This CDR3 is built from 15 residues. Germline lookup yields CDR1 MDHEN and CDR2 SYDVKM. The CDR3 loop is CASSSGGGYLQPQHF. CDR3 bases: TGTGCCAGCAGCTCCGGAGGGGGTTATCTTCAGCCCCAGCATTTT.

Many counts were recorded for this clonotype. The rearrangement joins TRBV12-3 or TRBV12-4 to TRBJ2-7, with 16 bases identical to TRBD2. This CDR3 contains 15 residues. V lost 6 bases, J lost 7 bases, and 6 bases stayed unmatched. CDR3 nucleotides: TGTGCCAGCAGCGGGACTAGCGGGGGGGACTGGGAGCAGTACTTC. Amino acids: CASSGTSGGDWEQYF.

This clonotype appeared a single time. Given a much more abundant clone one base away, this may be a read error. CDR3 loop: CASNHPGMDSCEQYF. The DNA of the CDR3 is TGTGCCAGCAACCATCCGGGGATGGACTCCTGCGAGCAGTACTTC. The rearrangement joins TRBV28 to TRBJ2-7, with D maybe TRBD2 (5 bases). CDR3 size: 15 residues. Germline CDR1 is MDHEN and CDR2 is SYDVKM.

This clonotype was seen ten or more times. CDR3 nucleotide sequence: TGCGCCAGCAGCTTGGAGTGGGGCGCCTACGAGCAGTACTTC. This gives the protein CASSLEWGAYEQYF. This chain links TRBV5-1 with TRBJ2-7; TRBD1 might be the D (5 bases). The CDR3 covers 14 residues. The germline CDR1 and CDR2 sequences are SGHRS and YFSETQ. The V and J ends lost 0 bases and 2 bases respectively, with 9 bases between them.

Ten or more counts support this clonotype. The V call is TRBV28, the J call TRBJ1-2; 8 nucleotides match TRBD1. The V segment lost 5 bases and the J segment 1 base; nucleotides outside the gene matches: 3. Germline V gene data show CDR1 as MDHEN and CDR2 as SYDVKM. This CDR3 contains 14 residues. CDR3 sequence reads: CASSRTGLNYGYTF. The CDR3 DNA follows: TGTGCCAGCAGTCGGACAGGGCTTAACTATGGCTACACCTTC.

The chain couples TRBV18 to TRBJ1-1; 9 positions agree with TRBD1. The CDR3 totals 14 residues. The junction had 9 bases not matched to a gene; V was cut back by 6 bases and J by 7 bases. The germline CDR1 and CDR2 sequences are KGHSH and LQKENI. DNA for the CDR3: TGTGCCAGCTCGCCGGACAGGGGACGAGGTGAAGCTTTCTTT. Its translation: CASSPDRGRGEAFF.

This clonotype was observed at least ten times. V is TRBV20-1 and J is TRBJ1-1; 8 nucleotides line up with TRBD1. V lost 1 base to trimming and J lost 1 base; unmatched junction nucleotides: 5. Germline CDR1 reads DFQATT; CDR2 reads SNEGSKA (reference sequence). The CDR3 covers 15 residues. CDR3 sequence: CSARGHRGENTEAFF. The DNA of the CDR3 is TGCAGTGCTAGAGGGCACAGGGGGGAGAACACTGAAGCTTTCTTT.

This clonotype was recorded at least ten times. The J gene is TRBJ1-2, the V gene TRBV9, with D perhaps matching TRBD1 (6 bases). Trimming shortened V by 3 bases and J by 4 bases, and 13 bases separated the two germline ends. The germline V gene encodes CDR1 SGDLS and CDR2 YYNGEE. This CDR3 region has 14 residues. The CDR3 sequence is CASSAVTGTYGYTF. The CDR3 DNA reads as TGTGCCAGCAGCGCCGTTACAGGGACCTATGGCTACACCTTC.

This clonotype was observed many times. The genes are TRBV5-1 and TRBJ2-5; no clear D. Germline V lookup: CDR1 SGHRS, CDR2 YFSETQ. V was clipped by 0 bases and J by 1 base, with 10 bases between them. The CDR3 totals 15 residues. In DNA form, the CDR3 reads TGCGCCAGCAGCTTGGACGTCGCCCCCCAAGAGACCCAGTACTTC. Translated, it gives CASSLDVAPQETQYF.

This clonotype was detected ten times or more. The J gene is TRBJ2-7, the V gene TRBV7-8; 13 nucleotides align to TRBD2. Germline CDR1 and CDR2: SGHVS and FQNEAQ. There are 18 residues in the CDR3. Unmatched junction bases numbered 15, after V lost 5 bases and J lost 5 bases. This chain's CDR3 is CASSPQRPLGTSGNEQYF. The CDR3 DNA follows: TGTGCCAGCAGCCCCCAAAGGCCCCTCGGGACTAGCGGGAACGAGCAGTACTTC.

The chain uses TRBV5-1 and TRBJ2-1, with TRBD2 identical over 10 bases. The CDR3 is made up of 15 amino acids. Germline V CDR1 and CDR2: SGHRS, YFSETQ. With 2 bases clipped from V and 6 bases from J, the junction kept 5 bases outside the gene matches. DNA of the CDR3: TGCGCCAGCAGCTTAACTAGCGGGACGAGCAATGAGCAGTTCTTC. Its translation: CASSLTSGTSNEQFF. Supplemented by reference TRBV5-1 and TRBJ2-1, the full variable domain reads KAGVTQTPRYLIKTRGQQVTLSCSPISGHRSVSWYQQTPGQGLQFLFEYFSETQRNKGNFPGRFSGRQFSNSRSEMNVSTLELGDSALYLCASSLTSGTSNEQFFGPGTRLTVL.

The table lists this clonotype with many counts. V gene TRBV20-1 combines with J gene TRBJ2-2; 13 nucleotides agree with TRBD2. CDR1 is DFQATT, CDR2 SNEGSKA, per germline (reference sequence). The CDR3 runs 19 residues. V lost 0 bases, J lost 3 bases, and 10 bases stayed unmatched. The CDR3 DNA sequence: TGCAGTGCTAGAGACCCCGGACTAGCGGGAGCAGGGTACACCGGGGAGCTGTTTTTT. Translating it yields CSARDPGLAGAGYTGELFF.

This clonotype was seen repeatedly, ten times or more. The chain employs TRBV29-1 and TRBJ2-3; D is unclear. The CDR3 length is 14 residues. CDR1 and CDR2 from the germline V gene are SQVTM and ANQGSEA. Trimming left V 1 base short and J 2 bases short, with 10 bases between. CDR3 DNA sequence: TGCAGCGTTGAAGTCCGAGAACTCACAGATACGCAGTATTTT. Amino acid sequence: CSVEVRELTDTQYF.

About this clonotype: The junction does not match germline at one end; this may be a read error. This sequence joins TRBV24-1 and TRBJ1-1; D not resolved. The CDR3 is made up of 13 amino acids. Germline V lookup: CDR1 KGHDR, CDR2 SFDVKD. The CDR3 DNA reads as TGTGCCACCAGAGCGGGTCCGAACACTGCAGCTTTCTTT. It translates to CATRAGPNTAAFF.

This clonotype was counted at least ten times. The chain joins TRBV28 to TRBJ2-3, with D perhaps matching TRBD2 (6 bases). The germline gives CDR1 MDHEN, CDR2 SYDVKM. V was trimmed by 1 base and J by 0 bases, leaving 14 bases between them. The CDR3 has 17 amino acids. The DNA for the CDR3 is TGTGCCAGCAGTTTATCTCTAGCGCCGACTAGCACAGATACGCAGTATTTT. This gives the protein CASSLSLAPTSTDTQYF.